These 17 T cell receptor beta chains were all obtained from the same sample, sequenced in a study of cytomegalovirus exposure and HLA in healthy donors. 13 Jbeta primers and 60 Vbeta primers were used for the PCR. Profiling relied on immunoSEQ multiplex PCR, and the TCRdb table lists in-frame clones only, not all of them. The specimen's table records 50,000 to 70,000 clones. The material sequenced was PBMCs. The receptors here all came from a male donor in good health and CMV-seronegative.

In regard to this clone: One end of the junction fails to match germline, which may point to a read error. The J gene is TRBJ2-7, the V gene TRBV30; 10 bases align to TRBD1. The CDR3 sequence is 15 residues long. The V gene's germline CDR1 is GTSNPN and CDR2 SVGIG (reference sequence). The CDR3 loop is CAGRKDRGLTYEQYF. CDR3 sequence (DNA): TGTGCCGGGAGAAAAGACAGGGGGCTCACCTACGAGCAGTACTTC.

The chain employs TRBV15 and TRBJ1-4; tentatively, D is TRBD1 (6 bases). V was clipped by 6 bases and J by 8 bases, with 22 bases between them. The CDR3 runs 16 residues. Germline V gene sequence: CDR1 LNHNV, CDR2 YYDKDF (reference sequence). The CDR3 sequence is CATSRQVNTQGEKLFF. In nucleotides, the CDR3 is TGTGCCACCAGTCGACAGGTCAACACTCAGGGGGAAAAACTGTTTTTT.

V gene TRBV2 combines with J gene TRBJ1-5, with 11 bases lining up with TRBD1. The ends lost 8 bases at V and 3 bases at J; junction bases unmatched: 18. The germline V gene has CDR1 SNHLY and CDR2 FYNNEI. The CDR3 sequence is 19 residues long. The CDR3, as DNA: TGTGCCAGCGGATCCGTAGGGACAGGGGGACGGAGTAACAATCAGCCCCAGCATTTT. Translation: CASGSVGTGGRSNNQPQHF.

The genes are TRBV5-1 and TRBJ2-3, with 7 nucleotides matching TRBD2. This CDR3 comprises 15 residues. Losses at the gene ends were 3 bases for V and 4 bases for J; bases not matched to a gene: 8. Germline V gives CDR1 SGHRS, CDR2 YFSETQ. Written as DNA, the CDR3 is TGCGCCAGCAGCTCTGTGGGGGGGAAGGCAGATACGCAGTATTTT. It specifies CASSSVGGKADTQYF. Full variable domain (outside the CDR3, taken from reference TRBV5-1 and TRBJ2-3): KAGVTQTPRYLIKTRGQQVTLSCSPISGHRSVSWYQQTPGQGLQFLFEYFSETQRNKGNFPGRFSGRQFSNSRSEMNVSTLELGDSALYLCASSSVGGKADTQYFGPGTRLTVL.

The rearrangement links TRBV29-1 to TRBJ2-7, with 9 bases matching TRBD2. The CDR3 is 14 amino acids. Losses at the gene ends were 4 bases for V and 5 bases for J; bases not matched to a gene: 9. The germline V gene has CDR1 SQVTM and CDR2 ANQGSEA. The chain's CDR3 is CSVAAGGPQDEQYF. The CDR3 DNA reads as TGCAGCGTTGCGGCGGGAGGGCCCCAGGACGAGCAGTACTTC.

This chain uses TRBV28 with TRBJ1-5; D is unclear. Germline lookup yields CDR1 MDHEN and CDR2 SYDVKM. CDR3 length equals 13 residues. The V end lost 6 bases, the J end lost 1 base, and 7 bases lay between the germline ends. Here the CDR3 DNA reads TGTGCCAGCAGGACAAGGAGCAATCAGCCCCAGCATTTT. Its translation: CASRTRSNQPQHF.

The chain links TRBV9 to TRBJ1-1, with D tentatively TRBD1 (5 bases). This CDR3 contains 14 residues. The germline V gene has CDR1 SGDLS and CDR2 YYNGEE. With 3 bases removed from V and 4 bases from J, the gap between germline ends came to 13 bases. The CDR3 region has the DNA TGTGCCAGCAGCGCTTGGGACTCCAGCACTGAAGCTTTCTTT. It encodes CASSAWDSSTEAFF.

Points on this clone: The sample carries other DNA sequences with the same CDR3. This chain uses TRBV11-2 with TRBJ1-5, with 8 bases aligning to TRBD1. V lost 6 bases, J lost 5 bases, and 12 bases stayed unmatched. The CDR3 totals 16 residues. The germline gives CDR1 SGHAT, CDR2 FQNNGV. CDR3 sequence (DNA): TGTGCCAGCAGTCCAGGAGGGGGCAGGGGGCATCAGCCCCAGCATTTT. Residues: CASSPGGGRGHQPQHF.

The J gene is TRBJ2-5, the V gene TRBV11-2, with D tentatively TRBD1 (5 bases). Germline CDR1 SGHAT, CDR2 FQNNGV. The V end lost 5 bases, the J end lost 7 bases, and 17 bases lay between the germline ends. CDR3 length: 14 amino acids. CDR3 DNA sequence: TGTGCCAGCAGCCAGGGCGTGGCAGGAGTGACCCAGTACTTC. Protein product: CASSQGVAGVTQYF. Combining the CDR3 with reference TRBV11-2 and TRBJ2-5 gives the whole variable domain EAGVAQSPRYKIIEKRQSVAFWCNPISGHATLYWYQQILGQGPKLLIQFQNNGVVDDSQLPKDRFSAERLKGVDSTLKIQPAKLEDSAVYLCASSQGVAGVTQYFGPGTRLLVL.

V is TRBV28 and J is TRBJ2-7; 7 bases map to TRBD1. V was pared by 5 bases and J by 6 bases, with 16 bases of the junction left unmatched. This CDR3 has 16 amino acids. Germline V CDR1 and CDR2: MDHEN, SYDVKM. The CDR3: CASSHPVGTVTGEQYF. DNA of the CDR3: TGTGCCAGCAGTCACCCTGTCGGGACAGTTACGGGCGAGCAGTACTTC.

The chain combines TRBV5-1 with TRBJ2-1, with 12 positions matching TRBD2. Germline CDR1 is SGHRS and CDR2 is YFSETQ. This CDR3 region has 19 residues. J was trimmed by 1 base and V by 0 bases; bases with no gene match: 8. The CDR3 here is CASSLVSSGGDLSYNEQFF. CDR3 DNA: TGCGCCAGCAGCTTGGTCTCTAGCGGGGGGGACCTATCCTACAATGAGCAGTTCTTC. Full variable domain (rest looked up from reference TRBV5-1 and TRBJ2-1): KAGVTQTPRYLIKTRGQQVTLSCSPISGHRSVSWYQQTPGQGLQFLFEYFSETQRNKGNFPGRFSGRQFSNSRSEMNVSTLELGDSALYLCASSLVSSGGDLSYNEQFFGPGTRLTVL.

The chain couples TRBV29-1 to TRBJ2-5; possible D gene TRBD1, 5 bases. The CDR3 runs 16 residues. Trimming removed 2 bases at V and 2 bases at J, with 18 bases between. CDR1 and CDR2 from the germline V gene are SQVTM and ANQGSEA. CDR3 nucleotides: TGCAGCGTTGAAAGGGGTGGCAGGGCGCTACAAGAGACCCAGTACTTC. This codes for CSVERGGRALQETQYF.

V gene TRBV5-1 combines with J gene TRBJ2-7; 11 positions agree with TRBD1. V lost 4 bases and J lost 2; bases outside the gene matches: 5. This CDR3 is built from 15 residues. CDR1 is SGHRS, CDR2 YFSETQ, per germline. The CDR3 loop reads CASSPGQGVTYEQYF. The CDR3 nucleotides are TGCGCCAGCAGCCCGGGACAGGGGGTCACCTACGAGCAGTACTTC.

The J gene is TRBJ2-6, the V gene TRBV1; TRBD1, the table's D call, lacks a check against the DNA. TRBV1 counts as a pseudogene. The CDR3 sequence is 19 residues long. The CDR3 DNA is TGCACCAGCAGCCAGGCACCGGGACAGGGGGCTTTAGGGGCCAACGTCCTGACTTTC. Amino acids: CTSSQAPGQGALGANVLTF.

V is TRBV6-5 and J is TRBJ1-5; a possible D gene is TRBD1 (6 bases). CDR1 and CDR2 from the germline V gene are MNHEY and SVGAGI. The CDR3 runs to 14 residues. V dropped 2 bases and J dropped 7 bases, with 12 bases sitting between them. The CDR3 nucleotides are TGTGCCAGCAGTTACGAAGGGGGATACCAGCCCCAGCATTTT. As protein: CASSYEGGYQPQHF.

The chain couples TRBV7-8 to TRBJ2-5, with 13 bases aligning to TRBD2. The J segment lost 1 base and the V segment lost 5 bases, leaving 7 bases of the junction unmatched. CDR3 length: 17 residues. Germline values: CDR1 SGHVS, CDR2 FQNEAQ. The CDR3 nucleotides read TGTGCCAGCAGCCGGACCGGGACTAGCGGGGCCCAAGAGACCCAGTACTTC. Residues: CASSRTGTSGAQETQYF.

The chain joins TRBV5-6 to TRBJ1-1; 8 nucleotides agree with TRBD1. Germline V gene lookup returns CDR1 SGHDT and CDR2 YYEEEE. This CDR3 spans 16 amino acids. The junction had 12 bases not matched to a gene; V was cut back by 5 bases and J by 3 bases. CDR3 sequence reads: CASSLLQGDRDTEAFF. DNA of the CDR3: TGTGCCAGCAGTCTCTTACAGGGGGATAGGGACACTGAAGCTTTCTTT.